The entry below describes one TCR beta chain. How the authors handled the data: Nucleated cell counts were estimated from reference gene primer amplification. TCRdb's copy holds only in-frame clones and misses some; the assay was immunoSEQ multiplex PCR. V, J and clone size were drawn from that table, and D and trimming were deduced from the DNA. The sample has hundreds of thousands of clones; 85% to 90% are singletons. The CDR3 consists of 18 residues. Germline loops: CDR1 LGHNA, CDR2 YSLEER. V dropped 6 bases and J dropped 0 bases, with 18 bases sitting between them. These data originate in a study of blood T cell repertoires in COVID-19. Overall study: Material from acute and convalescent COVID-19 was sourced from the United States, Italy and Spain.

In terms of age and location, participants ranged from roughly 18 to 89 years and lived in roughly 22 US areas. Cohorts were assigned according to the clinical history that participants reported. V gene TRBV4-3 combines with J gene TRBJ2-6; TRBD2 is a possible D gene (6 bases). Sequenced material: PBMCs or T cells enriched from blood (not recorded which). The sequence came from a man younger than 30 who had recovered from COVID-19. The CDR3: CASSRAGPGVSGANVLTF. DNA of the CDR3: TGCGCCAGCAGTCGAGCGGGTCCGGGGGTCTCTGGGGCCAACGTCCTGACTTTC.